This T cell receptor (beta chain) was found in a study of cytomegalovirus exposure and HLA in healthy donors (dated by TCRdb to about 2017). In the study overall: According to an earlier analysis of 587 of the donors, about 170 million T cells yielded 100 million or so unique TCR beta sequences and roughly 280 Gb of sequence data. Approximately 300 gigabases of sequencing data and roughly 81 million unique TCR sequences made up an early release that covered 500 to 700 HLA-typed donors. Among the approximately 430 genotyped donors, about 83% belonged to the genetic ancestry cluster associated with self-reported Caucasian donors. The study was designed to test whether signatures of past pathogen exposure could be identified by cataloging public T cell receptors. The study profiled the T cell repertoires of approximately 700 subjects by immunosequencing and related them to cytomegalovirus serostatus. In addition to the first cohort of 666 subjects, a separate validation cohort of approximately 110 different subjects was used. The study combined high-throughput TCR immunosequencing, statistical association of individual TCRs with disease status, and machine learning to predict cytomegalovirus infection status. To study patterns of TCR occurrence, a later analysis re-analyzed previously published TCR beta repertoires from just over 650 donors and added high-resolution HLA genotyping. Rather than drawing on any new phenotypic data, the later analysis identified candidate immune exposures from TCR beta sequences and the way those sequences occurred across donors. To decide whether each TCR beta V gene segment behaved as functional or pseudogenic, an earlier analysis of some 600 of the donors relied on high-throughput TCR beta sequencing. Donor age, sex, ethnicity and CMV serostatus were compiled alongside the repertoire data. A later genetic analysis took genome-wide SNP genotypes for about 55% of the 666 donors and used that subset as a discovery cohort. All discovery cohort repertoires had been generated using a single sequencing platform. HLA typing covered class I and class II loci at four-digit resolution. The number of donors typed differed by locus, with about 620-630 for A, B, C, DRB1 and DQB1, over 500 for DQA1, approximately 570 for DPA1, and roughly 450 for DPB1. Roughly five DR-DQ haplotypes were handled as single units for association and clustering, since linkage in the cohort was strong. On average, about 200,000 unique TCR beta nucleotide sequences were sequenced per donor among some 420 genotyped donors of the cohort, with 15% to 20% of those sequences being non-productive. What the study reported, not specific to this receptor: Most TCR sequences were observed very rarely across donors, whereas some public TCRs were present in many individuals. In a later analysis, several top co-occurrence clusters were reported to appear linked to parvovirus B19, influenza, CMV and Epstein-Barr virus. An association between a missense DCLRE1C variant and V-gene and J-gene trimming of TCR beta chains was found in a later genetic analysis and replicated in an independent cohort. This cohort had only TCR beta chains sequenced, and the lack of alpha or paired-chain data limited which features could be detected. A further reported finding was that TCR beta sequences accurately predicted the HLA-A and HLA-B alleles for most subjects in the first cohort. In the study, 150 to 200 TCR beta chains were listed as associated with cytomegalovirus. Some IMGT-functional V segments, including TRBV6-2 and TRBV6-3, could not be distinguished by the 87-base-pair reads and were therefore excluded. The earlier analysis of fewer than 750 of the donors excluded over 15 rarely observed V segments, including chromosome 9 orphons, because counts were too low. Three of the identified cytomegalovirus-associated TCR beta chains were confirmed in vitro to be specific for cytomegalovirus antigens. The presence/absence analyses assumed that sequencing depth was roughly uniform across donors, and that assumption may not be true. CMV serostatus was the only immune exposure information available for the cohort. In an earlier analysis of about 540 of the donors, most TCR beta V segments were observed in productive rearrangements about 87% or about 30% of the time, broadly matching IMGT annotations. In a later analysis, TCR association rates were found to vary across HLA loci, with the most associated TCRs seen for DRB1 alleles and the fewest for HLA-C alleles. The classifier was reported to diagnose cytomegalovirus status with high specificity and sensitivity in both the original and validation cohorts. According to a later genetic analysis, donors in an Asian-associated ancestry cluster had fewer N-insertions in productive TCRs than the approximately 610-donor mean. Compared with equally common non-associated chains, HLA-associated TCR beta chains in a later analysis were more clonally expanded and had lower generation probabilities. Correlated functional status among segregating V segments might reflect linkage disequilibrium, but an unknown experimental factor could not be ruled out. It was suggested by the authors that the approach could potentially be generalized to other disease states and immunological phenotypes. When HLA alleles, especially DR and DQ, strongly co-occurred, TCR associations were difficult to assign to individual alleles. The sequencing pipeline was judged likely to have produced a cluster of highly shared sequence variants as a technical artifact. Specific HLA alleles were associated with around 18,000 TCR beta sequences at a false discovery rate of 0.05 in a later analysis. A later analysis found that most CMV-associated TCR beta chains appeared HLA-restricted, with HLA associations seemingly driven largely by CMV exposure. HLA typing was unavailable for some donors at each locus, so association tests used only the typed subset.

With respect to this clone: Its recognized antigen is unknown. Base-call qualities are not available, and no considerably larger clone is one nucleotide away.

The cohort comprised fewer than 750 healthy bone marrow donors. Cohort members were all nominally healthy when sampled, although unrecorded immune exposures were likely present. The donor was CMV seronegative and belonged to the group of approximately 320 seronegative cohort members. A peripheral blood sample was provided by each donor, and peripheral blood mononuclear cells were used for TCR beta sequencing. The Qiagen DNeasy Blood Extraction Kit was used to extract genomic DNA from the blood cell samples. Via the germline V gene, CDR1 is SGHRS and CDR2 YFSETQ. Trimming removed 3 bases from V and 4 bases from J, leaving 16 bases between the germline ends. Measured from the cysteine to the phenylalanine, the CDR3 is 15 residues long. Kept here is only the CDR3 DNA, which spans 45 bases and is read in frame from base 1. Libraries were prepared through the immunoSEQ multiplex PCR assay. For the multiplex PCR, a mixture combining 60 forward primers for TCR Vbeta segments and 13 reverse primers for TCR Jbeta segments was used. Amplification of the CDR3 region of rearranged TCR beta genes was performed with a multiplex PCR assay on genomic DNA. Amplified TCR beta libraries were sequenced as 87-base-pair reads on the Illumina HiSeq System. The authors' pipeline ran thus. A later analysis tallied roughly 78 million unique TCR beta chains across the 650 to 750 repertoires, and about 12 million of those chains were shared by two or more donors. A nearest-neighbor algorithm error-corrected the raw reads and collapsed the reads into unique sequences, merging closely related sequences to remove PCR and sequencing errors. To assign V, D and J gene segments, CDR3 sequences were aligned to IMGT reference sequences. For a sequence to be retained, at least a six-nucleotide match to both a V gene segment and a J gene segment was required. A rearrangement was called productive if the CDR3 had no stop codons and remained in frame with V and J, and every other rearrangement was called non-productive. Following IMGT convention, CDR3 was defined as the stretch from the second conserved V-encoded cysteine to the conserved J-encoded phenylalanine. Sequences without an unambiguous match to a single V gene segment were excluded from the earlier analysis of a few hundred of the donors. An earlier analysis of about 590 of the donors classified V segments as functional when productive rearrangements were above 56.7% and as segregating when the standard deviation between donors was above 5%. To diagnose cytomegalovirus status from the catalog of TCR beta chain sequences, a statistical classification framework was built. V and J gene assignment, in a later analysis, came from comparing TCR nucleotide sequences with IMGT/GENE-DB human TR gene sequences. In a later analysis, CDR3 sequences and most-parsimonious VDJ recombination scenarios were assigned using the TCRdist pipeline. In a later analysis, each TCR beta chain was defined by its CDR3 amino acid sequence together with its V-gene family, and reads lacking a unique V-gene family were excluded. In a later analysis, 500 to 650 highly shared, low-generation-probability nucleotide sequences were removed to address suspected cross-contamination and a sequencing artifact. For each public chain, a later analysis derived a clonal expansion index from normalized ranks of inferred template counts within each repertoire. In a later analysis, generation probabilities were computed with a VDJ recombination model fitted to out-of-frame rearrangements, and the resulting probabilities were checked against IGoR. In a later analysis, TCR-TCR, TCR-HLA and TCR-CMV co-occurrence was scored with hypergeometric tests, and a repertoire-size bias correction was applied to TCR pairs. False discovery rates were estimated in a later analysis by permuting HLA or CMV assignments 20 times. In a later analysis, co-occurring TCRs were grouped using DBSCAN, and TCRdist sequence similarity was added for clustering within HLA-allele-positive subsets. Repertoires with fewer than 30,000 or more than 120,000 public chains were left out of co-occurrence clustering, as were several repertoires with anomalous nucleotide sharing. What TCRdb holds here is the immuneACCESS table cut down to in-frame rearrangements. Part of the clones is not present; checked against another copy, under half of the missing clones reflect an unresolved V gene, and the others are unexplained. Clonal size and the V and J genes are those of that table, whereas D and trimming came from the DNA. For this sample there are 150,000 to 200,000 clones; roughly 73% appear just once. The top ten hold under 1.5% of the sample.

The sequence came from a woman younger than 45 in good health and CMV-seronegative. The rearrangement joined TRBV5-1 to TRBJ1-1; the D region possibly corresponds to TRBD1 (6 bases align). Specimen: PBMCs. The CDR3: CASSSIMTGITEAFF. The DNA reads as follows: TGCGCCAGCAGCTCGATAATGACAGGTATCACTGAAGCTTTCTTT. When the CDR3 is completed using the reference TRBV5-1 and TRBJ1-1 genes on either side, the full variable domain is KAGVTQTPRYLIKTRGQQVTLSCSPISGHRSVSWYQQTPGQGLQFLFEYFSETQRNKGNFPGRFSGRQFSNSRSEMNVSTLELGDSALYLCASSSIMTGITEAFFGQGTRLTVV.